The 28 T cell receptor beta chains given below trace back to one sample, sequenced in a study of T cells after yellow fever vaccination. In TCRdb, the 5' RACE reads were re-called with MiXCR into one record per CDR3 protein. The sample includes 450,000 to 600,000 distinct CDR3 sequences, less than 20% of them seen just once. The sequenced sample was PBMCs, obtained around 5 days after the first yellow fever vaccination. The receptors derive from a man in his late teens or twenties who received the YFV17D yellow fever vaccine.

The V gene is TRBV20-1, the J gene TRBJ2-7; 7 nucleotides agree with TRBD1. Germline CDR1 reads DFQATT; CDR2 reads SNEGSKA (reference sequence). This CDR3 is 15 amino acids long. V gave up 3 bases and J gave up 4 bases; unmatched junction bases: 12. The CDR3 DNA is TGCAGTGCTAGGAGAAGACAGGGAAGTTGGTACGAGCAGTACTTC. Translating it yields CSARRRQGSWYEQYF.

This clonotype has ten or more counts. This may stem from a read error, because a much larger clone lies one nucleotide away. CDR3: CASTSYNSPLHF. CDR3 DNA sequence: TGTGCCAGCACCTCCTATAATTCACCCCTCCACTTT. The chain joins TRBV5-6 to TRBJ1-6; D remains ambiguous. V was cut by 6 bases and J by 0 bases, with 1 base left in between. The germline V gene encodes CDR1 SGHDT and CDR2 YYEEEE. The CDR3 is made up of 12 amino acids.

The J gene is TRBJ2-1, the V gene TRBV29-1, with TRBD2 as a possible D gene (7 bases). In germline, CDR1 is SQVTM, CDR2 ANQGSEA. CDR3 size: 15 residues. The ends were cut back, 7 bases at V and 0 bases at J, with 16 bases in the middle. The CDR3 loop reads CSGEGGASSYNEQFF. Written as DNA, the CDR3 is TGCAGCGGGGAGGGGGGGGCCAGCTCCTACAATGAGCAGTTCTTC.

This clonotype was seen only a few times. The rearrangement uses TRBV5-1 and TRBJ1-3; D is ambiguous. Trimming removed 1 base at V and 4 bases at J, with 12 bases between. Germline V lookup: CDR1 SGHRS, CDR2 YFSETQ. The CDR3 consists of 15 residues. This CDR3 is CASSLRRSDGNTIYF. In DNA form, the CDR3 reads TGCGCCAGCAGCTTGCGACGCTCCGACGGAAACACCATATATTTT.

V usage is TRBV18 and J usage is TRBJ2-5; no reliable D call. CDR1 and CDR2 from the germline V gene are KGHSH and LQKENI. The ends were cut back, 8 bases at V and 3 bases at J, with 16 bases in the middle. This CDR3 region has 14 residues. The CDR3 sequence: CASQSSGREETQYF. Written as DNA, the CDR3 is TGTGCCAGCCAAAGCTCGGGTCGTGAAGAGACCCAGTACTTC.

This clonotype was seen a few times. CDR3 sequence reads: CASSASGAQETQYF. CDR3 nucleotide sequence: TGCGCCAGCAGCGCCTCTGGGGCGCAAGAGACCCAGTACTTC. This chain connects TRBV5-1 to TRBJ2-5; D is possibly TRBD1 (5 bases). Trimming removed 4 bases at V and 2 bases at J, with 12 bases between. Per germline, CDR1 SGHRS and CDR2 YFSETQ. CDR3 size: 14 residues.

V is TRBV5-6 and J is TRBJ1-5, with TRBD1 as a possible D gene (5 bases). The CDR3 runs to 15 residues. Between the trimmed V and J ends, which lost 0 bases and 3 bases, there was a span of 10 bases. Looked up from germline, CDR1 is SGHDT and CDR2 is YYEEEE. CDR3 coding DNA: TGTGCCAGCAGCTTGGGCCCGGGGCCCAATCAGCCCCAGCATTTT. Residues: CASSLGPGPNQPQHF.

The chain carries TRBV29-1 and TRBJ1-2; no clear D gene. Trimming shortened V by 6 bases and J by 2 bases, and 16 bases separated the two germline ends. CDR1 and CDR2 from the germline V gene are SQVTM and ANQGSEA. The CDR3 consists of 14 residues. CDR3 loop: CSVAGDGENYGYTF. The CDR3 nucleotides are TGCAGCGTGGCGGGAGACGGGGAAAACTATGGCTACACCTTC.

This clonotype appeared a few times. The rearrangement joins TRBV7-8 to TRBJ2-7, with D possibly matching TRBD2 (5 bases). Deletions cut 6 bases from V and 4 bases from J, with 16 bases between. The CDR3 extends over 14 amino acids. Germline-derived CDR1 and CDR2 are SGHVS and FQNEAQ. CDR3 protein: CASRQRVVGYEQYF. CDR3 DNA sequence: TGTGCCAGCAGACAGAGGGTTGTGGGTTACGAGCAGTACTTC.

There are many counts of this clonotype. The chain has TRBV29-1 and TRBJ2-5, with D perhaps matching TRBD2 (7 bases). V dropped 6 bases and J dropped 5 bases, with 19 bases sitting between them. CDR1 is SQVTM and CDR2 is ANQGSEA in the germline V gene. The CDR3 extends over 14 amino acids. The CDR3, as DNA: TGCAGCGTGACGGGGGGCAGGGAGTGGGAGACCCAGTACTTC. Its protein product is CSVTGGREWETQYF.

This clonotype was observed a few times. The V gene is TRBV5-1, the J gene TRBJ2-3; no reliable D call. The V end lost 2 bases, the J end lost 9 bases, and 22 bases lay between the germline ends. The CDR3 has 16 residues. From germline, CDR1 is SGHRS and CDR2 YFSETQ. CDR3 DNA: TGCGCCAGCAGCTTATCCACCTTAGGCCCCTCAGGAACGCAGTATTTT. Translated, it gives CASSLSTLGPSGTQYF.

The V and J genes are TRBV7-9 and TRBJ2-1; a weak D match, TRBD2 (6 bases). There are 13 residues in the CDR3. Germline V gene lookup returns CDR1 SEHNR and CDR2 FQNEAQ (reference sequence). The CDR3 reads CVWEARSYNEQFF. The CDR3 DNA is TGTGTATGGGAGGCGAGGTCCTACAATGAGCAGTTCTTC. The full variable domain, in which reference TRBV7-9 and TRBJ2-1 provide the parts outside the CDR3, is DTGVSQNPRHKITKRGQNVTFRCDPISEHNRLYWYRQTLGQGPEFLTYFQNEAQLEKSRLLSDRFSAERPKGSFSTLEIQRTEQGDSAMYLCVWEARSYNEQFFGPGTRLTVL.

The chain combines TRBV19 with TRBJ2-7; D might be TRBD1 or TRBD2, each matching 5 bases. The CDR3 has 13 amino acids. V was clipped by 8 bases and J by 6 bases, with 17 bases between them. CDR1 and CDR2 (germline): LNHDA, SQIVND (reference sequence). This chain's CDR3 is CASSVGGLGEQYF. The CDR3 bases are TGTGCCAGTTCCGTTGGGGGATTGGGCGAGCAGTACTTC.

This clonotype was counted between two and nine times. The V and J genes are TRBV29-1 and TRBJ1-1; D is undetermined. The CDR3 runs 12 residues. Germline values: CDR1 SQVTM, CDR2 ANQGSEA. Trimming removed 5 bases at V and 4 bases at J, with 11 bases between. The CDR3 reads CSVWVKSTEAFF. CDR3 coding DNA: TGCAGCGTTTGGGTAAAAAGCACTGAAGCTTTCTTT. The full variable domain, rest sourced from reference TRBV29-1 and TRBJ1-1, is SAVISQKPSRDICQRGTSLTIQCQVDSQVTMMFWYRQQPGQSLTLIATANQGSEATYESGFVIDKFPISRPNLTFSTLTVSNMSPEDSSIYLCSVWVKSTEAFFGQGTRLTVV.

The chain recombines TRBV5-1 with TRBJ2-1; tentative D call: TRBD1 (6 bases). V was shortened by 4 bases and J by 0 bases, with 17 bases between the two germline ends. The CDR3 length is 17 residues. CDR1 is SGHRS and CDR2 is YFSETQ in the germline V gene. The chain's CDR3 is CASSRNRVSSSYNEQFF. The CDR3 DNA reads TGCGCCAGCAGCAGGAACAGGGTATCTAGCTCCTACAATGAGCAGTTCTTC.

The CDR3 reads CASNVPGLGMRGVNVLTF. CDR3 nucleotide sequence: TGTGCCAGCAACGTGCCGGGACTGGGGATGCGTGGGGTCAATGTCCTGACTTTC. The rearrangement joins TRBV6-2 or TRBV6-3 to TRBJ2-6; D is possibly TRBD2 (6 bases). Trimming took off 7 bases at V and 13 bases at J, with 32 bases between the two ends. The CDR3 length is 18 residues. Per the germline V gene, CDR1 is MNHEY and CDR2 is SVGEGT.

The table lists this clonotype with a few counts. V usage is TRBV7-3 and J usage is TRBJ2-5, with D perhaps being TRBD1 or TRBD2 (5 bases each). The CDR3 is 16 residues long. The germline gives CDR1 SGHTA, CDR2 FQGTGA. Trimming took 2 bases from V and 5 from J, leaving 18 bases between them. The CDR3 region has the DNA TGTGCCAGCAGCTTAGGCCCGGGATCAGGGCGGGAGACCCAGTACTTC. Translating it yields CASSLGPGSGRETQYF.

The CDR3 region is CASSFDSRQETQYF. The DNA for the CDR3 is TGTGCCAGCAGCTTTGACAGCCGTCAAGAGACCCAGTACTTC. The chain has TRBV5-5 and TRBJ2-5, with a tentative D call TRBD1 (5 bases). The germline CDR1 and CDR2 sequences are SGHKS and YYEKEE (reference sequence). With 2 bases removed from V and 2 bases from J, the gap between germline ends came to 10 bases. This CDR3 is 14 amino acids long.

The chain combines TRBV7-8 with TRBJ1-1; possible D gene TRBD1, 5 bases. Trimming pared 0 bases from V and 4 bases from J, leaving 21 bases between. The CDR3 loop spans 18 amino acids. CDR1 SGHVS and CDR2 FQNEAQ come from the germline V gene. CDR3 sequence: CASSLAYRKSSSGTEAFF. CDR3 DNA sequence: TGTGCCAGCAGCTTAGCTTACAGGAAATCCTCATCAGGCACTGAAGCTTTCTTT.

This clonotype showed up just a few times. V usage is TRBV12-3 or TRBV12-4 and J usage is TRBJ2-6; D is unclear. V lost 6 bases to trimming and J lost 0 bases, with 9 bases between them. The CDR3 is made up of 15 amino acids. The CDR3 DNA reads as TGTGCCAGCAGGTCATTCGGCTCTGGGGCCAACGTCCTGACTTTC. This translates into CASRSFGSGANVLTF.

This clonotype was recorded a few times. V gene TRBV4-3 combines with J gene TRBJ2-3; TRBD1 or TRBD2 may be the D gene (6 bases each). Germline V lookup: CDR1 LGHNA, CDR2 YSLEER. The germline V and J ends were trimmed by 4 bases and 5 bases, with 19 bases remaining between them. CDR3 length: 16 residues. CDR3: CASSPGGGAGQDTQYF. The CDR3, as DNA: TGCGCCAGCAGCCCCGGAGGGGGAGCGGGCCAAGATACGCAGTATTTT.

The chain's CDR3 is CASSIVSAGVYGYTF. CDR3 nucleotide sequence: TGTGCCAGTAGTATAGTATCGGCAGGGGTATATGGCTACACCTTC. This chain uses TRBV19 with TRBJ1-2; tentative D call: TRBD1 (6 bases). CDR1 is LNHDA and CDR2 is SQIVND in the germline V gene (reference sequence). This CDR3 is 15 amino acids long. The V and J ends lost 1 base and 5 bases respectively, with 14 bases between them.

The rearrangement uses TRBV2 and TRBJ2-7; 10 positions agree with TRBD2. The germline gives CDR1 SNHLY, CDR2 FYNNEI. With 6 bases clipped from V and 8 bases from J, the junction kept 10 bases outside the gene matches. This CDR3 region has 14 residues. The CDR3 loop reads CASRTGLATFKQYF. The CDR3 coding sequence is TGTGCCAGCAGGACGGGACTAGCGACCTTTAAGCAGTACTTC.

The sample holds a few counts of this clonotype. The chain combines TRBV7-2 with TRBJ1-5; D may be TRBD1 (6 bases). Per the germline V gene, CDR1 is SGHTA and CDR2 is FQGNSA. Trimming removed 4 bases at V and 7 bases at J, with 20 bases between. This CDR3 contains 16 residues. CDR3 protein: CASSSALGGRGQPQHF. Here the CDR3 DNA reads TGTGCCAGCAGCTCCGCTCTAGGGGGAAGGGGACAGCCCCAGCATTTT.

The J gene is TRBJ1-2, the V gene TRBV12-3 or TRBV12-4, with 8 bases that match TRBD1. The ends lost 6 bases at V and 4 bases at J; junction bases unmatched: 10. CDR3 size: 15 residues. CDR3 sequence (DNA): TGTGCCAGCAGCCGAGGACAGGGAAGAAGCTATGGCTACACCTTC. It translates to CASSRGQGRSYGYTF.

This chain joins TRBV5-1 and TRBJ2-3; 10 bases are shared with TRBD2. With V trimmed by 1 base and J by 0 bases, 5 bases remained unmatched. CDR1 and CDR2 from the germline V gene are SGHRS and YFSETQ. This CDR3 contains 17 residues. For the CDR3, the DNA is TGCGCCAGCAGCTTGTGGGCTAGCGGGGGAAGCACAGATACGCAGTATTTT. It translates to CASSLWASGGSTDTQYF.

The chain has TRBV7-8 and TRBJ2-6; D unresolved. Germline-derived CDR1 and CDR2 are SGHVS and FQNEAQ. CDR3 length: 14 residues. Trimming cost V 5 bases and J 2 bases, with 7 bases left between them. The CDR3 coding sequence is TGTGCCAGCAGCCCAAGGACTGGGGCCAACGTCCTGACTTTC. Its translation: CASSPRTGANVLTF. The variable domain in full, with the rest retrieved from reference TRBV7-8 and TRBJ2-6, is GAGVSQSPRYKVAKRGQDVALRCDPISGHVSLFWYQQALGQGPEFLTYFQNEAQLDKSGLPSDRFFAERPEGSVSTLKIQRTQQEDSAVYLCASSPRTGANVLTFGAGSRLTVL.

This clonotype showed up many times. The J gene is TRBJ1-2, the V gene TRBV4-3; a weak D match, TRBD1 (5 bases). The CDR3 is 15 amino acids. V was trimmed by 0 bases and J by 4 bases, leaving 12 bases between them. The germline V gene has CDR1 LGHNA and CDR2 YSLEER. The CDR3 DNA follows: TGCGCCAGCAGCCAAGAGGACGGGACTTCCTATGGCTACACCTTC. As protein: CASSQEDGTSYGYTF.